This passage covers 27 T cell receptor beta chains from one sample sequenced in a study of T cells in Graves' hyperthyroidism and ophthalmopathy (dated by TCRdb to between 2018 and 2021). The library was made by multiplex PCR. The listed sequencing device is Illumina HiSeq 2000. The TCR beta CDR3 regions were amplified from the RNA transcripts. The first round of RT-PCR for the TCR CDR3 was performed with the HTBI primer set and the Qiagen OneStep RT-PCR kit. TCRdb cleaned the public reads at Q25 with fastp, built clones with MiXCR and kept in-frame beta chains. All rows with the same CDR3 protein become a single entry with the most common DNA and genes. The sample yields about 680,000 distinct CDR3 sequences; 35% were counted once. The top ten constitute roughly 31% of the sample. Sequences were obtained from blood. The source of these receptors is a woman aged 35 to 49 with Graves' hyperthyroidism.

The CDR3 loop is CSIALAEQYF. The CDR3 coding sequence is TGCAGCATAGCTCTTGCCGAGCAGTACTTC. This chain links TRBV29-1 with TRBJ2-7; D gene unclear. This CDR3 spans 10 amino acids. CDR1 SQVTM and CDR2 ANQGSEA come from the germline V gene. Deletions cut 8 bases from V and 6 bases from J, with 11 bases between.

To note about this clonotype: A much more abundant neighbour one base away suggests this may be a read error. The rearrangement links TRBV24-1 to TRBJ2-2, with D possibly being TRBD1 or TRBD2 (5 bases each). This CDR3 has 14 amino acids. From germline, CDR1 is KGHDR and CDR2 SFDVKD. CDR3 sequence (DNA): TGTGCCACCAGTGATTTTAGGATCGCCGGGGCGCTGTTTTTT. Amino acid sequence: CATSDFRIAGALFF.

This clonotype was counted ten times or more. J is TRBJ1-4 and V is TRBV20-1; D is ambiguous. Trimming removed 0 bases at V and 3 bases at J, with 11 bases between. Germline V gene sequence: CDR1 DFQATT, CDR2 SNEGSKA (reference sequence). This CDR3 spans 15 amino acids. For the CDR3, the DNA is TGCAGTGCTAGAGATTGGCAGAGGGCTAATGAAAAACTGTTTTTT. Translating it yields CSARDWQRANEKLFF.

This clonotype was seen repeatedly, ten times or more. Written as DNA, the CDR3 is TGTGCCACCAGCAGCTCTGGAGGGCCCTCGGAGACCCAGTACTTC. This translates into CATSSSGGPSETQYF. The chain couples TRBV15 to TRBJ2-5; D possibly corresponds to TRBD2 (6 bases). Germline CDR1 is LNHNV and CDR2 is YYDKDF (reference sequence). Trimming took 3 bases from V and 5 from J, leaving 16 bases between them. This CDR3 has 15 amino acids.

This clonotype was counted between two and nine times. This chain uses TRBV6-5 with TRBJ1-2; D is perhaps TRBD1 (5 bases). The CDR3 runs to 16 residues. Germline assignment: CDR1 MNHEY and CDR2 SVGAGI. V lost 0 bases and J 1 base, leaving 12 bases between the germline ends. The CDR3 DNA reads TGTGCCAGCAGTTACTCGAGGGCAGGACATAACTATGGCTACACCTTC. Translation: CASSYSRAGHNYGYTF.

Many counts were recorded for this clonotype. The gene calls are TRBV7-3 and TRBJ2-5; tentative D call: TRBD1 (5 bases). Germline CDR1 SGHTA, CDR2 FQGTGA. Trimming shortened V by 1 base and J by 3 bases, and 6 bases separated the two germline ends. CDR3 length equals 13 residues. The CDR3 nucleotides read TGTGCCAGCAGCTTAAACAGGAAAGAGACCCAGTACTTC. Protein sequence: CASSLNRKETQYF.

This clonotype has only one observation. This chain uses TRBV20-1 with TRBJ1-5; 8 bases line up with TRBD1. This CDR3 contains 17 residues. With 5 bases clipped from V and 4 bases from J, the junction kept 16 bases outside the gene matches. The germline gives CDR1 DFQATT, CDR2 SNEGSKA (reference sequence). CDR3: CSAPPWTGRFVNQPQHF. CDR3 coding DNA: TGCAGTGCTCCTCCCTGGACAGGGAGATTCGTTAATCAGCCCCAGCATTTT.

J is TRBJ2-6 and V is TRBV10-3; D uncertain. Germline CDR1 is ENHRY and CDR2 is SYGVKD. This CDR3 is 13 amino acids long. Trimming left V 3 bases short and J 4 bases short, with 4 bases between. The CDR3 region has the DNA TGTGCCATCAGTGAAAAGGGGGCCAACGTCCTGACTTTC. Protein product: CAISEKGANVLTF.

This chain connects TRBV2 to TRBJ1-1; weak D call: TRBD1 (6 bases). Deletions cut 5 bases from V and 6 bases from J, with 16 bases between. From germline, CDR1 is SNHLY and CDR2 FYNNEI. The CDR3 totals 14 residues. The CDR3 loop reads CASSLLPGASEAFF. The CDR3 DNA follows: TGTGCCAGCAGTCTTCTCCCAGGGGCCTCTGAAGCTTTCTTT.

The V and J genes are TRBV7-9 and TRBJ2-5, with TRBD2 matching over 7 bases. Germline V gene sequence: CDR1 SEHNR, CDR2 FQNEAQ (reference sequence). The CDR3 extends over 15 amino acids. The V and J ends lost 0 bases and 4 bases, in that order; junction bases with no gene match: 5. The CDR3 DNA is TGTGCCAGCAGCTTAGCGCGGGAGTTCCCAGAGACCCAGTACTTC. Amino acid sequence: CASSLAREFPETQYF.

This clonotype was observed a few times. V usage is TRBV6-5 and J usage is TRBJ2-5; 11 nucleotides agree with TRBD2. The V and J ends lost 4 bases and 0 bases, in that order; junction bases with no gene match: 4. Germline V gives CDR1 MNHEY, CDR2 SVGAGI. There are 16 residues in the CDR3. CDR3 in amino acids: CASSSRLAGNQETQYF. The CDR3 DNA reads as TGTGCCAGCAGTTCTCGACTAGCGGGGAACCAAGAGACCCAGTACTTC.

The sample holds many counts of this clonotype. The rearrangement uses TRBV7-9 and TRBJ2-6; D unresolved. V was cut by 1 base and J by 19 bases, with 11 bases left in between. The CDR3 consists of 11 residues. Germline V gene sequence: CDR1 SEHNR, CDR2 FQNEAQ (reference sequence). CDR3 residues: CASSLVPEVTF. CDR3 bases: TGTGCCAGCAGCTTAGTACCAGAAGTAACTTTC.

CDR3 nucleotides: TGTGCTTCATCCGGGACTAGCTACGGAGAGACCCAGTACTTC. Translation gives CASSGTSYGETQYF. V gene TRBV7-7 combines with J gene TRBJ2-5; 9 nucleotides align to TRBD2. The CDR3 is 14 amino acids. Germline-derived CDR1 and CDR2 are SSHAT and FNYEAQ (reference sequence). Full variable domain (rest looked up from reference TRBV7-7 and TRBJ2-5): GAGVSQSPRYKVTKRGQDVTLRCDPISSHATLYWYQQALGQGPEFLTYFNYEAQPDKSGLPSDRFSAERPEGSISTLTIQRTEQRDSAMYRCASSGTSYGETQYFGPGTRLLVL.

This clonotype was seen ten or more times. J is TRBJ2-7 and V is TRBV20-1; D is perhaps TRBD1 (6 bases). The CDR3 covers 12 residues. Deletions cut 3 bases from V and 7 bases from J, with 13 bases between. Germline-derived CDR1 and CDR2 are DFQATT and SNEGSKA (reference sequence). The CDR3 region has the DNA TGCAGTGCTAGGACAGGCGGAGGAGAGCAGTACTTC. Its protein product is CSARTGGGEQYF.

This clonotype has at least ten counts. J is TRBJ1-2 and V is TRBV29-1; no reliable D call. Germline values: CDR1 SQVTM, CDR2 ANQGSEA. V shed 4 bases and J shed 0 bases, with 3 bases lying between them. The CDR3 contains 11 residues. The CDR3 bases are TGCAGCGTTGCAGCTAACTATGGCTACACCTTC. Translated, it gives CSVAANYGYTF. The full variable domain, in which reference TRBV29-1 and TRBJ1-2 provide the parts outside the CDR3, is SAVISQKPSRDICQRGTSLTIQCQVDSQVTMMFWYRQQPGQSLTLIATANQGSEATYESGFVIDKFPISRPNLTFSTLTVSNMSPEDSSIYLCSVAANYGYTFGSGTRLTVV.

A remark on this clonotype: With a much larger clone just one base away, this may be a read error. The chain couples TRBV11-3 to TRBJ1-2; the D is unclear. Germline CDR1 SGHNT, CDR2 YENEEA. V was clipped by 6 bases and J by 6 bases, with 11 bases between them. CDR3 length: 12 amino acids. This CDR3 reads CASSSGEDGYTF. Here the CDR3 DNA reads TGTGCCAGCAGTTCCGGGGAGGATGGCTACACCTTC.

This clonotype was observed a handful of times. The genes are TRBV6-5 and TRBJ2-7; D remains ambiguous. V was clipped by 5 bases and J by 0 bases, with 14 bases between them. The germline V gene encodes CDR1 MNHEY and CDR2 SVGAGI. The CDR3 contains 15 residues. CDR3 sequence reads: CASSPLASSSYEQYF. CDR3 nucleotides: TGTGCCAGCAGTCCCCTGGCCAGTTCCTCCTACGAGCAGTACTTC.

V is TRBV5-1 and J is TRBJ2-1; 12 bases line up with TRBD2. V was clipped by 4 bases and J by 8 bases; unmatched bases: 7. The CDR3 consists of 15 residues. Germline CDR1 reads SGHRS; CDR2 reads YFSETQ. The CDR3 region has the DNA TGCGCCAGCAGCCCCAGACTAGCGGGAGCTTATGAGCAGTTCTTC. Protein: CASSPRLAGAYEQFF.

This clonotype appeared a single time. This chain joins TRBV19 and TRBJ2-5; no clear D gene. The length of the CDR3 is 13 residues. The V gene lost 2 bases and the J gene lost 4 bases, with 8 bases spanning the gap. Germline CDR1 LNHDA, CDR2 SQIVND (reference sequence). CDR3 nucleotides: TGTGCCAGTAGTATAAAGCGTAGAGAGACCCAGTACTTC. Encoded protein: CASSIKRRETQYF.

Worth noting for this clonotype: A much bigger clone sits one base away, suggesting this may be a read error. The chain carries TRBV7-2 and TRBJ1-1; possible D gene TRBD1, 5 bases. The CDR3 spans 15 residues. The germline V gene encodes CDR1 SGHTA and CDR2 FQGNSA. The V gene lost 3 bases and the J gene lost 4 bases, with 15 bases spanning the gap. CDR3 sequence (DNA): TGTGCCAGCAGCTTTTGGGCAGGGAGGGGCACTGAAGCTTTCTTT. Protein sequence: CASSFWAGRGTEAFF. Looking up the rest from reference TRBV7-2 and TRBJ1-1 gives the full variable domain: GAGVSQSPSNKVTEKGKDVELRCDPISGHTALYWYRQSLGQGLEFLIYFQGNSAPDKSGLPSDRFSAERTGGSVSTLTIQRTQQEDSAVYLCASSFWAGRGTEAFFGQGTRLTVV.

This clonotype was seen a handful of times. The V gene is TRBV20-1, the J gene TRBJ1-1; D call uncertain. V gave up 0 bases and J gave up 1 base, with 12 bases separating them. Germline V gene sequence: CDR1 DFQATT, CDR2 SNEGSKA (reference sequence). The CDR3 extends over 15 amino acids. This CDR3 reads CSARDLGRTNTEAFF. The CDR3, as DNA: TGCAGTGCTAGAGATCTGGGCCGCACGAACACTGAAGCTTTCTTT.

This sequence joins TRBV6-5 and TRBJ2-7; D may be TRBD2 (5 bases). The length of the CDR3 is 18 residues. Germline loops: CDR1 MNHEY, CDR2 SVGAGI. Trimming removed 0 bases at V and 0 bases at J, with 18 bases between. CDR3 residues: CASSYSTPLARDSYEQYF. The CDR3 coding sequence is TGTGCCAGCAGTTACTCGACTCCCTTGGCTCGGGACTCCTACGAGCAGTACTTC.

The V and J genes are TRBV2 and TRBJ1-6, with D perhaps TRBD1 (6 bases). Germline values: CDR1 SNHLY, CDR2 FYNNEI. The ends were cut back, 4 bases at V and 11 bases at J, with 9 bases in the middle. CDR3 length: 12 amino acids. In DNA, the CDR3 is TGTGCCAGCAGTGGAGGACAGACACCCCTCCACTTT. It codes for CASSGGQTPLHF.

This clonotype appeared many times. The CDR3 spells CATSDSRKGHNQPQHF. In nucleotides, the CDR3 is TGTGCCACCAGTGATTCTCGGAAAGGGCACAATCAGCCCCAGCATTTT. The chain recombines TRBV24-1 with TRBJ1-5; D is ambiguous. The germline gives CDR1 KGHDR, CDR2 SFDVKD. The germline V and J ends were trimmed by 2 bases and 3 bases, with 13 bases remaining between them. There are 16 residues in the CDR3.

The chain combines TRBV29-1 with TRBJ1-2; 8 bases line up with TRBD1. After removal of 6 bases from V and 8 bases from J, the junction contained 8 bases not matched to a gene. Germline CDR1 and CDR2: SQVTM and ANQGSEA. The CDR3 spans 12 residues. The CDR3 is CSVRAGGEGYTF. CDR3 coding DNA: TGCAGCGTGCGGGCAGGGGGCGAGGGCTACACCTTC.

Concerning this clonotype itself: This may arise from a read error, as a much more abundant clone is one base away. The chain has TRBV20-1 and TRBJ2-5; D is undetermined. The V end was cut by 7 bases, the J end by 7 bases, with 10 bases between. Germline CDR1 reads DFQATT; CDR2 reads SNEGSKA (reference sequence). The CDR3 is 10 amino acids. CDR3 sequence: CSVRRGTQYF. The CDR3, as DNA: TGCAGTGTTAGGAGAGGGACCCAGTACTTC.

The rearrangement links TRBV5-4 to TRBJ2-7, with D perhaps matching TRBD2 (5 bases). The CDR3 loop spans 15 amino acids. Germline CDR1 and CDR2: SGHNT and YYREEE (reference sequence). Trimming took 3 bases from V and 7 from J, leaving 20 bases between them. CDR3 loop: CASSSDYPRDVEQYF. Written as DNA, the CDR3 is TGTGCCAGCAGCTCCGACTACCCCAGAGATGTAGAGCAGTACTTC.